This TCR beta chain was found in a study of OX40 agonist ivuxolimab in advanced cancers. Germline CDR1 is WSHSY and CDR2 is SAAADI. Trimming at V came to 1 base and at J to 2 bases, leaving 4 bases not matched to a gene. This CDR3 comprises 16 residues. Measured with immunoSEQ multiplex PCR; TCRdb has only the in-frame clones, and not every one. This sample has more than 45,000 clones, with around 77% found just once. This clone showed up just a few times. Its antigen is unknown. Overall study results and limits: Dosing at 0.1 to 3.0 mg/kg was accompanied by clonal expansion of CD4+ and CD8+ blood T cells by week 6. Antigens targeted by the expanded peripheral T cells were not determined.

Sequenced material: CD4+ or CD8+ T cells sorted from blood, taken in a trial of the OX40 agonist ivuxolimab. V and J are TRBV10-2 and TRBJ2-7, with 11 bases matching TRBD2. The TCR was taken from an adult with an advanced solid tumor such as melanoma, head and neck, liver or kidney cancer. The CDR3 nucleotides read TGCGCCAGCAGTGAGTTTTTACTAGCGGGAGCCTACGAGCAGTACTTC. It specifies CASSEFLLAGAYEQYF.